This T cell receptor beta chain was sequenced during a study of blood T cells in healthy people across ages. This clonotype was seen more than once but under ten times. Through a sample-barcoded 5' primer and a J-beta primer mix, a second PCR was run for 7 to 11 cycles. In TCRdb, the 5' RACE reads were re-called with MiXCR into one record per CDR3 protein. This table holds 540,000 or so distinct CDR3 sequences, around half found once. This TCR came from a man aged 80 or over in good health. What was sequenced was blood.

The CDR3 is CSAPLTGGIGEQFF. CDR3 DNA sequence: TGCAGTGCTCCGTTGACAGGGGGCATCGGTGAGCAGTTCTTC. The chain couples TRBV20-1 to TRBJ2-1, with TRBD1 matching over 10 bases. This CDR3 has 14 amino acids. Per the germline V gene, CDR1 is DFQATT and CDR2 is SNEGSKA (reference sequence). The V and J ends lost 5 bases and 9 bases, in that order; junction bases with no gene match: 10.